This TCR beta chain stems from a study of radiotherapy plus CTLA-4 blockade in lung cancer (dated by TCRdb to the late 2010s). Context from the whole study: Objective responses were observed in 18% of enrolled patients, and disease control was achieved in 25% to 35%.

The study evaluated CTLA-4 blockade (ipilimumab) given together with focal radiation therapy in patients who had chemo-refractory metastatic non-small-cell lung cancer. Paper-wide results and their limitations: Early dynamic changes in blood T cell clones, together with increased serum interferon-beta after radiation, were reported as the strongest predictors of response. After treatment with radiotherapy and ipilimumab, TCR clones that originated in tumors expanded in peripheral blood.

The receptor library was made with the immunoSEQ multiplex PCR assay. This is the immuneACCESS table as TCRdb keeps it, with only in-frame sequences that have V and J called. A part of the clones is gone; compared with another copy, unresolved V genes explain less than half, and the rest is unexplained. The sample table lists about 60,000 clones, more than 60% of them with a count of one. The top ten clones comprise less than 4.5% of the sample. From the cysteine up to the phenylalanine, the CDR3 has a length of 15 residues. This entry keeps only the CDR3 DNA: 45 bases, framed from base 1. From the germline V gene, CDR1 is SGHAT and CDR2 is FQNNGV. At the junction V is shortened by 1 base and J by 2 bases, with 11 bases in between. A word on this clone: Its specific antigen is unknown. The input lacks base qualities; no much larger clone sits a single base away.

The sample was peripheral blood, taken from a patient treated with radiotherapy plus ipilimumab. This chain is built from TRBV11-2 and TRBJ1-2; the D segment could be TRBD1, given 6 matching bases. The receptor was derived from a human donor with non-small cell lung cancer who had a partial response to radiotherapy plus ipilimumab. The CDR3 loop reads CASSLGQTGNYGYTF. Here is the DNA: TGTGCCAGCAGCTTAGGACAAACAGGGAACTATGGCTACACCTTC.